This T cell receptor beta chain was profiled in a study of blood T cell repertoires in COVID-19. V was pared by 1 base and J by 6 bases, with 6 bases between. The V gene's germline CDR1 is LGHNT and CDR2 FRNRAP. This CDR3 has 13 amino acids. In the study's own analysis: Nucleated cell number was recorded as an estimate derived from reference gene primer amplification. TCRdb keeps only in-frame clones here, not all; method: immunoSEQ multiplex PCR. From that table come the V and J calls and clone size; the DNA was used to work out D and trimming. The table lists 85,000 to 90,000 clones, under 85% of them singletons.

The sequencing sample was made of peripheral blood. This sequence originates from a man aged 70 or older with acute or convalescent COVID-19. The genes are TRBV12-5 and TRBJ2-2; a weak D match, TRBD1 (5 bases). The CDR3 reads CASGLGGPGELFF. The CDR3 coding sequence is TGTGCTAGTGGTTTGGGGGGCCCCGGGGAGCTGTTTTTT.